These T cell receptor beta chains were read from a single sample in a study of T cell changes during pregnancy in multiple sclerosis. Some clones are missing from TCRdb's copy, which holds only in-frame ones; the method was immunoSEQ multiplex PCR. The sample has tens of thousands of clones; less than 90% are singletons. Sequencing used CD4+ T cells from peripheral blood mononuclear cells, obtained in the third trimester of pregnancy. These receptor sequences come from a female donor with multiple sclerosis, enrolled in a pregnancy study. Each CDR3 is given with its conserved first and last residue. The D gene is left open where the match is weak. Part of the rows lack a size; the others show once, few, many or a class for expanded clones.

size,J,V,D,DNA,CDR3
-,TRBJ1-2,TRBV15,-,TGTGCCACCAGCAGAGAAAACGCGGGGGCGCGGGGCTACACCTTC,CATSRENAGARGYTF
-,TRBJ2-7,TRBV6-5,-,TGTGCCAGCAGGGACCGGGGGGCCACTCACGAGCAGTACTTC,CASRDRGATHEQYF
-,TRBJ2-7,TRBV7-9,TRBD1,TGTGCCAGCAGCCCAAGACAGGGTGGGGGTAGGGTCGAGCAGTACTTC,CASSPRQGGGRVEQYF
-,TRBJ1-5,TRBV27,-,TGTGCCAGCAGGTCTATCTCAGGGGAACGCTATCAGCCCCAGCATTTT,CASRSISGERYQPQHF
-,TRBJ2-3,TRBV7-2,-,TGTGCCAGCAGCTGGGGGGCTAGCGGAAATACGCAGTATTTT,CASSWGASGNTQYF
-,TRBJ1-2,TRBV14,-,TGTGCCAGCAGCCGGAGGGAGACCTATGGCTACACCTTC,CASSRRETYGYTF
-,TRBJ2-2,TRBV7-2,-,TGTGCCAGCAGCTTCCAGGGGACCGGGGAGCTGTTTTTT,CASSFQGTGELFF
few,TRBJ2-7,TRBV7-9,TRBD2,TGTGCCAGCAGCTGGACTAGCGAGCAGTACTTC,CASSWTSEQYF
-,TRBJ2-1,TRBV19,TRBD2,TGTGCCAGTAGTATCCCGATGGGCGGGGGCTACAATGAGCAGTTCTTC,CASSIPMGGGYNEQFF
-,TRBJ1-2,TRBV19,TRBD1,TGTGCCAGTAGTGAGACAGGGCTCTATGGCTACACCTTC,CASSETGLYGYTF
-,TRBJ2-1,TRBV19,-,TGTGCCAGTGAAGACCCAGGCAGGGTCAATGAGCAGTTCTTC,CASEDPGRVNEQFF
-,TRBJ1-2,TRBV7-2,TRBD1,TGTGCCAGCAGCTCACAGACAGGGTTGGTCTATGGCTACACCTTC,CASSSQTGLVYGYTF
-,TRBJ2-3,TRBV10-3,TRBD2,TGTGCCATCAGTTCAAGACTAGCGGGCCACACAGATACGCAGTATTTT,CAISSRLAGHTDTQYF
-,TRBJ1-2,TRBV5-1,TRBD1,TGCGCCAGCAGCCCAGAGGGACAGCCTGGAGGCTACACCTTC,CASSPEGQPGGYTF
-,TRBJ1-2,TRBV10-3,-,TGTGCCATCAGTGACCAAACAGGGACCCTTGGAGGAGGCTACACCTTC,CAISDQTGTLGGGYTF
-,TRBJ2-3,TRBV30,-,TGTGCCTGGGCGGGGACCACAGATACGCAGTATTTT,CAWAGTTDTQYF
-,TRBJ2-1,TRBV6-5,TRBD2,TGTGCCAGCAGTTACCTTTCTAGCGGGAGTAACAATGAGCAGTTCTTC,CASSYLSSGSNNEQFF
-,TRBJ1-1,TRBV13,TRBD1,TGTGCCAGCAGCTTCCGACAGGGGAACACTGAAGCTTTCTTT,CASSFRQGNTEAFF
-,TRBJ2-1,TRBV30,TRBD2,TGTGCCTGGAGATCAATGGGACTAGGGGATGGGGATGAGCAGTTCTTC,CAWRSMGLGDGDEQFF
-,TRBJ2-5,TRBV19,-,TGTGCCAGTAGTGCAGGGGCCGGAGAGACCCAGTACTTC,CASSAGAGETQYF
-,TRBJ2-7,TRBV7-6,TRBD1,TGTGCCAGCAGCCCCGGTCCGGACAGGATCTACGAGCAGTACTTC,CASSPGPDRIYEQYF
-,TRBJ2-3,TRBV4-2,-,TGTGCCAGCAGCCCCGCCTCGGGGGGCCGGGATACGCAGTATTTT,CASSPASGGRDTQYF
-,TRBJ2-4,TRBV27,-,TGTGCCAGCAGTAACTCGGGGAACATTCAGTACTTC,CASSNSGNIQYF
-,TRBJ2-3,TRBV18,-,TGTGCCAGCTCACCAGCGCGGAGCACAGATACGCAGTATTTT,CASSPARSTDTQYF
-,TRBJ1-3,TRBV11-2,-,TGTGCCAGCAGCCTACTTCGCTCTGGAAACACCATATATTTT,CASSLLRSGNTIYF
-,TRBJ2-1,TRBV30,-,TGTGCCTGGATCCAGCAGGGGGGAACCTACAATGAGCAGTTCTTC,CAWIQQGGTYNEQFF
-,TRBJ2-1,TRBV6-1,-,TGTGCCAGCAGCGTGGGTTCCGGGGAGCAGTTCTTC,CASSVGSGEQFF
-,TRBJ1-6,TRBV27,TRBD1,TGTGCCAGCACTGATGTCGGACAGGGGGCTTCACCCCTCCACTTT,CASTDVGQGASPLHF
-,TRBJ2-7,TRBV30,-,TGTGCCTGGGAGGTATCGAGGTCCTACGAGCAGTACTTC,CAWEVSRSYEQYF
-,TRBJ1-3,TRBV13,-,TGTGCCAGCAGGATACCGAGCTCTGGAAACACCATATATTTT,CASRIPSSGNTIYF
once,TRBJ2-1,TRBV5-5,-,TGTGCCAGCAGCTTCCAGACACACAATGAGCAGTTCTTC,CASSFQTHNEQFF
-,TRBJ1-4,TRBV5-1,TRBD1,TGCGCCAGCAGCTTCCCCGGGACAGGGAGAAGTAGAGAAAAACTGTTTTTT,CASSFPGTGRSREKLFF
-,TRBJ1-1,TRBV6-6,-,TGTGCCAGCAGTTACGGGACACATCAAGGCTCAACTGAAGCTTTCTTT,CASSYGTHQGSTEAFF
-,TRBJ2-7,TRBV7-9,-,TGTGCCAGCAGCTTAGGAGGATTGGGGCAGGGGGGTTACGAGCAGTACTTC,CASSLGGLGQGGYEQYF
-,TRBJ2-3,TRBV19,TRBD1,TGTGCCAGTAGTATCCGGACCGGGACAGGGACGGATACGCAGTATTTT,CASSIRTGTGTDTQYF